What follows is one T cell receptor (beta chain) and its context. The CDR3 is 12 amino acids. CDR1 and CDR2 (germline): SQVTM, ANQGSEA. V was pared by 7 bases and J by 1 base, with 10 bases between. The sample originates from a study of cytomegalovirus exposure and HLA in healthy donors. The overall study: Most genotyped donors, around four fifths of 398, had Caucasian-associated genetic ancestry.

Primers for the PCR totalled 60 Vbeta and 13 Jbeta. The repertoire was sequenced with immunoSEQ multiplex PCR; TCRdb's copy has only in-frame clones and lacks some. The data contain 110,000 to 150,000 clones, around 80% of them singletons. Specimen: PBMCs. The genes are TRBV29-1 and TRBJ1-1, with D perhaps TRBD1 (6 bases). The source of this sequence is a middle-aged man in good health and CMV-seropositive. The CDR3 here is CSGSTGNTEAFF. CDR3 coding DNA: TGCAGCGGATCGACAGGGAACACTGAAGCTTTCTTT.